One sample yielded the 20 T cell receptor beta chains listed below, sequenced in a study of cytomegalovirus exposure and HLA in healthy donors. Researchers ran the PCR with 60 Vbeta and 13 Jbeta primers. TCRdb keeps only in-frame clones here, not all; method: immunoSEQ multiplex PCR. Here the sample spans some 120,000 clones, 50% to 65% being singletons. Sequencing was performed on PBMCs. The receptor source for this set is a woman in her thirties or forties in good health and CMV-seropositive.

The V gene is TRBV5-1, the J gene TRBJ2-7; 7 bases are a match to TRBD1. There are 15 residues in the CDR3. The J segment lost 6 bases and the V segment lost 2 bases, leaving 11 bases of the junction unmatched. Germline V gene sequence: CDR1 SGHRS, CDR2 YFSETQ. The CDR3 DNA follows: TGCGCCAGCAGCTTACATGGACAGGCTATGGCCGAGCAGTACTTC. Translating it yields CASSLHGQAMAEQYF.

The V gene is TRBV14, the J gene TRBJ2-1; D is perhaps TRBD2 (5 bases). Trimming cost V 1 base and J 0 bases, with 16 bases left between them. The CDR3 is made up of 18 amino acids. Germline lookup yields CDR1 SGHDN and CDR2 FVKESK. As DNA, the CDR3 is TGTGCCAGCAGCCAAGGATTAGCCAGCGGCACCTCCTACAATGAGCAGTTCTTC. Translated: CASSQGLASGTSYNEQFF.

The chain links TRBV7-6 to TRBJ1-5; the D gene is possibly TRBD1 (6 bases). Germline V CDR1 and CDR2: SGHVS, FNYEAQ. This CDR3 spans 14 amino acids. Trimming left V 6 bases short and J 3 bases short, with 12 bases between. The CDR3 reads CASSKQGANQPQHF. CDR3 DNA sequence: TGTGCCAGCAGTAAACAGGGAGCCAATCAGCCCCAGCATTTT.

The rearrangement uses TRBV18 and TRBJ2-5, with 11 bases identical to TRBD2. V dropped 3 bases and J dropped 5; count of bases not matched to a gene: 8. The length of the CDR3 is 16 residues. Germline V lookup: CDR1 KGHSH, CDR2 LQKENI. CDR3 in DNA: TGTGCCAGCTCACCGGTAGCGGGAGGGCCGCAGGAGACCCAGTACTTC. Translated: CASSPVAGGPQETQYF.

The chain is built from TRBV27 and TRBJ1-1, with no clear D. V was clipped by 8 bases and J by 4 bases, with 17 bases between them. Germline V gives CDR1 MNHEY, CDR2 SMNVEV (reference sequence). CDR3 length equals 14 residues. The CDR3 nucleotides read TGTGCCAGCTCCTTTCTACTCCGTGGCACTGAAGCTTTCTTT. Translation gives CASSFLLRGTEAFF.

The chain joins TRBV30 to TRBJ1-2, with a tentative D call TRBD1 (5 bases). Trimming removed 0 bases at V and 8 bases at J, with 13 bases between. This CDR3 region has 13 residues. Germline V gene lookup returns CDR1 GTSNPN and CDR2 SVGIG (reference sequence). CDR3 nucleotide sequence: TGTGCCTGGAGTGTACTCCAAGGGGTGGGCTACACCTTC. This codes for CAWSVLQGVGYTF.

This clone was seen a few times. DNA for the CDR3: TGTGCCAGCTCACCAAGGACAGGGGCCTCGACTGAAGCTTTCTTT. This gives the protein CASSPRTGASTEAFF. V is TRBV18 and J is TRBJ1-1; TRBD1 matches 9 bases. The V gene end was trimmed by 2 bases and the J gene end by 5 bases; junction bases not matched to a gene: 6. The germline gives CDR1 KGHSH, CDR2 LQKENI. This CDR3 spans 15 amino acids.

The V and J genes are TRBV4-1 and TRBJ2-1; 11 bases line up with TRBD2. In germline, CDR1 is MGHRA, CDR2 YSYEKL. The CDR3 spans 20 residues. The V and J ends lost 0 bases and 0 bases, in that order; junction bases with no gene match: 10. Here the CDR3 reads CASSQDRTSGSLSSYNEQFF. The CDR3, as DNA: TGCGCCAGCAGCCAAGATCGAACTAGCGGGAGCCTCAGCTCCTACAATGAGCAGTTCTTC.

The chain joins TRBV7-3 to TRBJ1-4, with a tentative D call TRBD1 (6 bases). This CDR3 has 17 amino acids. Trimming left V 1 base short and J 6 bases short, with 18 bases between. Germline assignment: CDR1 SGHTA and CDR2 FQGTGA. This CDR3 is CASSLIVRDNSDEKLFF. The DNA of the CDR3 is TGTGCCAGCAGCTTAATTGTCCGGGACAACTCGGATGAAAAACTGTTTTTT.

The chain uses TRBV7-9 and TRBJ1-2; unclear D gene. The CDR3 consists of 16 residues. V was trimmed by 4 bases and J by 4 bases, leaving 19 bases between them. Germline V gives CDR1 SEHNR, CDR2 FQNEAQ (reference sequence). CDR3 region: CASSSPTTEGFYGYTF. In nucleotides, the CDR3 is TGTGCCAGCAGCTCTCCGACAACGGAGGGATTCTATGGCTACACCTTC.

This clone was seen only once. The rearrangement links TRBV9 to TRBJ2-7; 11 positions match TRBD2. Germline V gene data show CDR1 as SGDLS and CDR2 as YYNGEE. Trimming took 5 bases from V and 5 from J; bases not matched to a gene: 9. The CDR3 runs to 15 residues. CDR3 nucleotides: TGTGCCAGCAGTGGGCTAGCGGGGGGCCAGAACGAGCAGTACTTC. Its protein is CASSGLAGGQNEQYF.

The chain couples TRBV7-9 to TRBJ2-3, with 10 bases aligning to TRBD2. This CDR3 is built from 18 residues. Losses at the gene ends were 2 bases for V and 4 bases for J; bases not matched to a gene: 12. Looked up from germline, CDR1 is SEHNR and CDR2 is FQNEAQ (reference sequence). Written as DNA, the CDR3 is TGTGCCAGCAGCTTAAAGATGAGACTAGCGGGTTCCTCAGATACGCAGTATTTT. Protein: CASSLKMRLAGSSDTQYF.

The chain couples TRBV5-8 to TRBJ2-3; 8 bases agree with TRBD2. The CDR3 consists of 15 residues. V lost 5 bases to trimming and J lost 9 bases; unmatched junction nucleotides: 14. Looked up from germline, CDR1 is SGHTS and CDR2 is YDEGEE. CDR3 DNA sequence: TGTGCCAGCAGTCGTGACGGTGCGGGAGGTGAGACGCAGTATTTT. It yields the protein CASSRDGAGGETQYF.

In nucleotides, the CDR3 is TGTGCCTGGAGTTCGGCGGAGGGGCAACAGCCCCAGCATTTT. Its protein is CAWSSAEGQQPQHF. This chain joins TRBV30 and TRBJ1-5, with D tentatively TRBD1 (5 bases). The germline V gene encodes CDR1 GTSNPN and CDR2 SVGIG (reference sequence). V lost 2 bases and J lost 7, with 15 bases in between. This CDR3 comprises 14 residues.

The chain couples TRBV9 to TRBJ2-1; 7 bases map to TRBD1. There are 19 residues in the CDR3. Germline V gene lookup returns CDR1 SGDLS and CDR2 YYNGEE. With V trimmed by 6 bases and J by 4 bases, 22 bases remained unmatched. In DNA, the CDR3 is TGTGCCAGCACTCCGGGTATCGGACAGGCAGCCTCCGAATACAATGAGCAGTTCTTC. Its protein product is CASTPGIGQAASEYNEQFF.

This rearrangement joins TRBV30 to TRBJ2-7; 10 bases match TRBD2. Germline V gene sequence: CDR1 GTSNPN, CDR2 SVGIG (reference sequence). The CDR3 runs to 17 residues. V shed 5 bases and J 5 bases; nucleotides not matched to a gene: 18. The CDR3 is CAWASTGGASGSNEQYF. As DNA, the CDR3 is TGTGCCTGGGCGTCGACAGGAGGGGCTAGCGGGAGCAACGAGCAGTACTTC.

The chain combines TRBV29-1 with TRBJ1-1; D uncertain. Germline V gives CDR1 SQVTM, CDR2 ANQGSEA. The V end was cut by 1 base, the J end by 0 bases, with 3 bases between. The CDR3 is 12 amino acids. In DNA, the CDR3 is TGCAGCGTTGAAGCGGTGAACACTGAAGCTTTCTTT. Protein sequence: CSVEAVNTEAFF.

The V gene is TRBV19, the J gene TRBJ1-5, with 9 bases identical to TRBD1. In germline, CDR1 is LNHDA, CDR2 SQIVND (reference sequence). This CDR3 is built from 18 residues. V lost 5 bases and J lost 0; bases outside the gene matches: 11. The CDR3 nucleotides are TGTGCCAGTAGTTCCCGGGACAGGGAGGGGGCTAGCAATCAGCCCCAGCATTTT. Translated: CASSSRDREGASNQPQHF.

This rearrangement joins TRBV6-5 to TRBJ2-5, with a weak D call TRBD2 (6 bases). The CDR3 is made up of 14 amino acids. The V and J ends lost 8 bases and 7 bases respectively, with 20 bases between them. Germline CDR1 is MNHEY and CDR2 is SVGAGI. The CDR3 here is CASGKTGVGGTQYF. In DNA form, the CDR3 reads TGTGCCAGCGGGAAGACGGGAGTGGGGGGGACCCAGTACTTC.

This clone was recorded a few times. The gene calls are TRBV5-6 and TRBJ1-1; D is perhaps TRBD1 (6 bases). The CDR3 is made up of 15 amino acids. The V end lost 2 bases, the J end lost 0 bases, and 11 bases lay between the germline ends. Germline loops: CDR1 SGHDT, CDR2 YYEEEE. The chain's CDR3 is CASSLIGQLNTEAFF. CDR3 coding DNA: TGTGCCAGCAGCTTAATAGGACAGTTGAACACTGAAGCTTTCTTT.